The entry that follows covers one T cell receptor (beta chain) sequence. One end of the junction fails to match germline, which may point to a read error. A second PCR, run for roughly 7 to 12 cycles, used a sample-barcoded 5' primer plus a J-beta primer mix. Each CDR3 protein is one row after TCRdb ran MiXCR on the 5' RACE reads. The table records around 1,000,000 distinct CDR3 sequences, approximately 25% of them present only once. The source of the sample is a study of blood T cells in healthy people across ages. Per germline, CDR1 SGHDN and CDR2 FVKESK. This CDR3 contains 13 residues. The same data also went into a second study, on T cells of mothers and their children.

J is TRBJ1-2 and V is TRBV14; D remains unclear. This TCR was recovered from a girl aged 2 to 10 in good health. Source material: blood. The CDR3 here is CASSQEYVYGYIF. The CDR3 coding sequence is TGTGCCAGCAGCCAAGAATACGTCTATGGCTACATCTTC. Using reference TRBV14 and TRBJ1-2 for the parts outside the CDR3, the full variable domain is EAGVTQFPSHSVIEKGQTVTLRCDPISGHDNLYWYRRVMGKEIKFLLHFVKESKQDESGMPNNRFLAERTGGTYSTLKVQPAELEDSGVYFCASSQEYVYGYIFGSGTRLTVV.